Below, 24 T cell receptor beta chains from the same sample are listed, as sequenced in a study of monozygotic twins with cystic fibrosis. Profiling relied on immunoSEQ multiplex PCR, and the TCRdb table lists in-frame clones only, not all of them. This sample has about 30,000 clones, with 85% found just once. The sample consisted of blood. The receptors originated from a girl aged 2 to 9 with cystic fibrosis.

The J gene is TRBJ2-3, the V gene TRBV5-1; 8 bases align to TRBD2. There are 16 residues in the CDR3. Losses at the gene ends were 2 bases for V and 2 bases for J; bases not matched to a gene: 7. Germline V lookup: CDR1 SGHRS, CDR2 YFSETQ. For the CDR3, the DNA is TGCGCCAGCAGCTTAGCTCTTAGCGGGACCACAGATACGCAGTATTTT. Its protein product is CASSLALSGTTDTQYF.

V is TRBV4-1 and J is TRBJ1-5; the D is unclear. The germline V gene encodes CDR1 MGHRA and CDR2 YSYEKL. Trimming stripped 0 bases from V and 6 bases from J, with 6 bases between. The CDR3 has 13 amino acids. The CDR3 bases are TGCGCCAGCAGCCAAGAAGAAACTCAGCCCCAGCATTTT. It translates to CASSQEETQPQHF.

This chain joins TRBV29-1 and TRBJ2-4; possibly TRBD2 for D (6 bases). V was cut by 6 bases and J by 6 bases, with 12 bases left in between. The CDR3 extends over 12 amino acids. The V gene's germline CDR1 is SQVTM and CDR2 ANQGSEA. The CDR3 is CSVEGSRNIQYF. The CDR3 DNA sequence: TGCAGCGTGGAGGGGTCGAGAAACATTCAGTACTTC.

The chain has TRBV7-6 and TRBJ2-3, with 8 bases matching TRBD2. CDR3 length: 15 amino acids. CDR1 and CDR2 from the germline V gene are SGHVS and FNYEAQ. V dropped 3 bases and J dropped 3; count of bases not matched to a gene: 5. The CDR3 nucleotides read TGTGCCAGCAGCTTTATTAGCGGGACGACAGATACGCAGTATTTT. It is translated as CASSFISGTTDTQYF.

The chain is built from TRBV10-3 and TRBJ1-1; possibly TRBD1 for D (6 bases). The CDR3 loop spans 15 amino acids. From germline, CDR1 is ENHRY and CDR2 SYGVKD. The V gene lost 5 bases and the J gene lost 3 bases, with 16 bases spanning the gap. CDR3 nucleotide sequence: TGTGCCATCAGTAATATAGTACAGGGAGACACTGAAGCTTTCTTT. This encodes CAISNIVQGDTEAFF.

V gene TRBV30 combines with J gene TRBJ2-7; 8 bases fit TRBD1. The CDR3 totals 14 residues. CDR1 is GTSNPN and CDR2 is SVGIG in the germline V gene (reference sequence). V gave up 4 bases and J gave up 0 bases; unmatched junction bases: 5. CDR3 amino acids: CAWTYRGFSYEQYF. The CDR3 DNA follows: TGTGCCTGGACTTACAGGGGGTTCTCCTACGAGCAGTACTTC.

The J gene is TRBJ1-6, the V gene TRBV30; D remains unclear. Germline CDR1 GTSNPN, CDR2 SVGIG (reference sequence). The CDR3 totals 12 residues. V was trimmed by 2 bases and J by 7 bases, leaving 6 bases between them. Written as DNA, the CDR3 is TGTGCCTGGAGTCTCGGAAATTCACCCCTCCACTTT. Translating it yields CAWSLGNSPLHF.

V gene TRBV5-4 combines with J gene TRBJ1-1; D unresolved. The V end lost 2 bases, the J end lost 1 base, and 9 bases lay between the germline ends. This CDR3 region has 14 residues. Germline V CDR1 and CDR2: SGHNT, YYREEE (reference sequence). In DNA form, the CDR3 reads TGTGCCAGCAGCTTCTGGACGGGGAACACTGAAGCTTTCTTT. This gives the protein CASSFWTGNTEAFF.

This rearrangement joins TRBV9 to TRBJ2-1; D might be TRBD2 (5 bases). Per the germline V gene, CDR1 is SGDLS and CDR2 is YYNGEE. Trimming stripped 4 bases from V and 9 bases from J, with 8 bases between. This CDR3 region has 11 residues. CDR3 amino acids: CASSREGEQFF. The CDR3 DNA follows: TGTGCCAGCAGCCGGGAAGGTGAGCAGTTCTTC.

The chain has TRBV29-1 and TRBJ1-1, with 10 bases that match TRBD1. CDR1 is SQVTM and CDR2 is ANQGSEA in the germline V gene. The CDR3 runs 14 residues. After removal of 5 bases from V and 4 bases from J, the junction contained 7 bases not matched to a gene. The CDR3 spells CSVIRDRGLTEAFF. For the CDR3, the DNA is TGCAGCGTTATCCGGGACAGGGGCCTCACTGAAGCTTTCTTT. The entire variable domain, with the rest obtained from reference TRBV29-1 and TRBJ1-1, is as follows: SAVISQKPSRDICQRGTSLTIQCQVDSQVTMMFWYRQQPGQSLTLIATANQGSEATYESGFVIDKFPISRPNLTFSTLTVSNMSPEDSSIYLCSVIRDRGLTEAFFGQGTRLTVV.

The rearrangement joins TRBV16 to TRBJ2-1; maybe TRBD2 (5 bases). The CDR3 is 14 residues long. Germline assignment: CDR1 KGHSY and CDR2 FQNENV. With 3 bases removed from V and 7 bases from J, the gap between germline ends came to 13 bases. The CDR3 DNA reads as TGTGCCAGCAGCCATTCCTACCGAGGGAATGAGCAGTTCTTC. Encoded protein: CASSHSYRGNEQFF.

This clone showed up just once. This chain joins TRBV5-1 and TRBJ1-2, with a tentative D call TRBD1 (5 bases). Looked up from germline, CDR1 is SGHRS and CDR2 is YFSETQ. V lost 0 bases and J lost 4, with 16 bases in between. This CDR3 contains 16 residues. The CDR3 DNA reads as TGCGCCAGCAGCTTGGTCCGGGGGATCTCGGGCTATGGCTACACCTTC. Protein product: CASSLVRGISGYGYTF.

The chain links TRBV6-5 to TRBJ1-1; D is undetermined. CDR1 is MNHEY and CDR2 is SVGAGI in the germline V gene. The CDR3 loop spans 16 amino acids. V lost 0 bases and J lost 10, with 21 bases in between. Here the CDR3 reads CASSYSSSGLSGSAFF. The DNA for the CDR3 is TGTGCCAGCAGTTACTCCAGCTCAGGACTTTCCGGGTCAGCTTTCTTT.

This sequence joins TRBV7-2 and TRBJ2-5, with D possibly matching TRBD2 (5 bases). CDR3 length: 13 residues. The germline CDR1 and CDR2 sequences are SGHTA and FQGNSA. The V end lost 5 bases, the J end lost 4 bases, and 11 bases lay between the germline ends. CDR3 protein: CASSPNLAETQYF. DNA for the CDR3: TGTGCCAGCAGCCCTAATCTAGCAGAGACCCAGTACTTC.

The DNA of the CDR3 is TGTGCCAGCAGAATTGAGGGGATTAACTATGGCTACACCTTC. It specifies CASRIEGINYGYTF. The chain has TRBV2 and TRBJ1-2; possible D gene TRBD1, 5 bases. Germline V gene data show CDR1 as SNHLY and CDR2 as FYNNEI. The CDR3 sequence is 14 residues long. The V end lost 6 bases, the J end lost 1 base, and 12 bases lay between the germline ends.

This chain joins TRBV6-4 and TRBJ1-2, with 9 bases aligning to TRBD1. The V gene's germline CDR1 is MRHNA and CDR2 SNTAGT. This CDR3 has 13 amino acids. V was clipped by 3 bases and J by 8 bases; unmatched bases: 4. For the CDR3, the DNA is TGTGCCAGCAGTGAGATAGGGACAGGGGGCTACACCTTC. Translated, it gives CASSEIGTGGYTF.

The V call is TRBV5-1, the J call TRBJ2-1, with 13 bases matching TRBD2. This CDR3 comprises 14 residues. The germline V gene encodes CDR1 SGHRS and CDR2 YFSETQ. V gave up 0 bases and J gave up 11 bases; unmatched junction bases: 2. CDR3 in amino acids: CASSLGTSGSKQFF. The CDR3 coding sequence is TGCGCCAGCAGCTTGGGGACTAGCGGGAGCAAGCAGTTCTTC.

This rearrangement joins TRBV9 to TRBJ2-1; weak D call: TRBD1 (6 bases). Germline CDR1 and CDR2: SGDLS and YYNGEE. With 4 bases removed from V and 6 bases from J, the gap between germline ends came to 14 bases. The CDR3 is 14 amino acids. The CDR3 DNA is TGTGCCAGCAGCACAGGGACGGTCGGCAATGAGCAGTTCTTC. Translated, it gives CASSTGTVGNEQFF.

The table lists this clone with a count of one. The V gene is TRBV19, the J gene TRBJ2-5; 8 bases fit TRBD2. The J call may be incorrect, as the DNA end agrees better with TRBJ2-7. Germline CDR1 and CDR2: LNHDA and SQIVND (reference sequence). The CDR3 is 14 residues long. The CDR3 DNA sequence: TGTGCCAGTAGTATTGTCGCGGGAGGCTACGAGCAGTACTTC. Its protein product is CASSIVAGGYEQYF.

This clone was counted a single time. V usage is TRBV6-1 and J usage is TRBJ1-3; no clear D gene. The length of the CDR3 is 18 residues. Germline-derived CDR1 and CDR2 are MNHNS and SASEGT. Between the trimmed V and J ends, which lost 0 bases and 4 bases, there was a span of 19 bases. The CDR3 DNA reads TGTGCCAGCAGTGAAGCGTACTGGACGGGAGAGTCCGGAAACACCATATATTTT. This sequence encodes CASSEAYWTGESGNTIYF.

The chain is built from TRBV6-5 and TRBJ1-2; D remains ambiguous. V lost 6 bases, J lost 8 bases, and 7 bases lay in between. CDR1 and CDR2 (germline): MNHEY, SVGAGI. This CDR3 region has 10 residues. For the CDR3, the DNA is TGTGCCAGCAGACTTCGGGGCTACACCTTC. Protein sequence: CASRLRGYTF.

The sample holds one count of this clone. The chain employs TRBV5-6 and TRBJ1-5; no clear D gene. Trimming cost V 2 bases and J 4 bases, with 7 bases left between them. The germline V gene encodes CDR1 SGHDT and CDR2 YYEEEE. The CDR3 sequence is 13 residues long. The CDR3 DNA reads TGTGCCAGCAGCTTCGGTAAAAATCAGCCCCAGCATTTT. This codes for CASSFGKNQPQHF.

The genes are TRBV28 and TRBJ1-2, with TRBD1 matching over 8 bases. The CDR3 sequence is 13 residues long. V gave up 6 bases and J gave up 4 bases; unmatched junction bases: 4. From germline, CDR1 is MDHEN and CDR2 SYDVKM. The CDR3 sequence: CASSGGQVYGYTF. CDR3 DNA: TGTGCCAGCAGCGGGGGACAGGTCTATGGCTACACCTTC.

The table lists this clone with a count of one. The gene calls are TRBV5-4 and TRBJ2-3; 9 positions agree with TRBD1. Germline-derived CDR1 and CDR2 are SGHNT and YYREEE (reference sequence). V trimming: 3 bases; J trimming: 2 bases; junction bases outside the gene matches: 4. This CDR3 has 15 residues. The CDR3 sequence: CASSWGTGNTDTQYF. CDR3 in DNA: TGTGCCAGCAGCTGGGGGACAGGGAACACAGATACGCAGTATTTT.